The clone carrying this TCR beta chain was seen just once. CDR3 and TCR beta VDJ profiling relied on a genomic DNA template. Via MiXCR, TCRdb re-called the reads, giving one row per CDR3 protein. The sample holds 150,000 to 200,000 distinct CDR3 sequences, around 48% seen once. The data originate from a study of CD8+CD57+ T cells in acquired aplastic anemia. Selection for sequencing was limited to patients who had shown CD8+CD57+ cell expansion by flow cytometry. Germline CDR1 reads SGHTA; CDR2 reads FQGNSA. The CDR3 spans 13 residues. V was cut by 7 bases and J by 5 bases, with 12 bases left in between.

The sequencing sample was made of sorted CD4+, CD8+, or CD8+CD57+ T cells (not recorded which) from PBMCs. The gene calls are TRBV7-2 and TRBJ2-1, with D hard to call. This clonotype originated in a human donor with aplastic anemia. The CDR3 spells CASITMGDNEQFF. DNA of the CDR3: TGTGCCAGCATAACTATGGGCGACAATGAGCAGTTCTTC.